The sequence of this TCR beta chain was determined in a study of metastatic and nonmetastatic thyroid tumors. Across the study: Repertoire data that came from the blood and tumor or nodule tissue of malignant and benign thyroid patients were compared. Study observations and caveats: Across blood and tumor, TCR beta diversity in malignant thyroid tumors was reportedly significantly higher than in benign nodules.

In the original processing: A classifier for distant metastasis in papillary thyroid cancer was constructed using CDR3 differences observed across clinicopathological groups. TCRdb redid the clone calls on the PCR reads using MiXCR. In this record, the V and J calls reflect TCRdb's handling and not the investigators' own analysis. Of 9,400 or so clones in the sample, roughly a third are singletons; the top ten hold about a sixth. Concerning this clone: Its antigen is unidentified.

The entire patient cohort was treatment-naive prior to thyroid surgery. The clonotype was recovered from a female donor with papillary thyroid cancer or a benign thyroid nodule (not recorded which). Some clones in this sample may be carry-over from other donors' samples. The specimen sequenced was adjacent normal tissue.

For the CDR3, the DNA is TGTGCCAGCAGCCCTATGCCGGGACACGGTACGAATGAGCAGTTCTTC. It yields the protein CASSPMPGHGTNEQFF. The chain carries TRBV11-3 and TRBJ2-1, with a weak D call TRBD1 (6 bases). The CDR3 covers 16 residues. Germline assignment: CDR1 SGHNT and CDR2 YENEEA. V was trimmed by 5 bases and J by 7 bases, leaving 21 bases between them.